The TCR beta chain described here comes from a study of lymphopenia after photon versus proton radiotherapy. Overall study results and limits: Authors raise, but do not show, better survival with proton therapy. Relative stability marked proton patients; photon patients lost diversity and naive cells.

Trimming took off 10 bases at V and 7 bases at J, with 16 bases between the two ends. CDR1 MDHEN and CDR2 SYDVKM come from the germline V gene. The CDR3 spans 12 residues. Assay used: immunoSEQ multiplex PCR; TCRdb lists only in-frame clones, some missing. The sample records around 59,000 clones, around 84% being singletons. As for this clone: As yet, its antigen is unknown.

Here the sequenced sample was peripheral blood, taken from a patient treated with proton-based radiotherapy. This chain links TRBV28 with TRBJ1-1; D unclear. The receptor comes from a man between 60 and 75 years old with pancreatic cancer. The CDR3 nucleotides are TGTGCCACCCAGTTTAGGGTAGGTGAAGCTTTCTTT. Translating gives CATQFRVGEAFF.